These T cell receptor beta chains were read from a single sample in a study of shared clonotypes between healthy human individuals. Only in-frame clones appear in the TCRdb table, and some are missing; sequencing was by immunoSEQ multiplex PCR. The sample lists millions of clones; 95% were seen once. Sequenced sample: naive CD4+ T cells sorted from blood. The receptors were gathered from a man aged 18 to 30 in good health. Both conserved end residues are part of each CDR3. D genes are given only for firm matches. Size is omitted from some rows. Given values are once, few, many or a class for expanded clones.

V gene	J gene	clone size	D gene	CDR3 DNA	CDR3 protein
TRBV7-2	TRBJ2-5	once	NA	TGTGCCAGCAGCTTAGTATGGGTCCTCAAGGAGACCCAGTACTTC	CASSLVWVLKETQYF
TRBV10-2	TRBJ1-1	NA	TRBD1	TGCGCCAGCAGCCTCCGACAGGGGGCAGGCACTGAAGCTTTCTTT	CASSLRQGAGTEAFF
TRBV10-1	TRBJ1-1	NA	NA	TGCGCCAGCAGCGGTGACAGGAACACTGAAGCTTTCTTT	CASSGDRNTEAFF
TRBV7-9	TRBJ1-3	NA	NA	TGTGCCAGCAGCTTACGTGAAATAGGCAGCTCTGGAAACACCATATATTTT	CASSLREIGSSGNTIYF
TRBV6-6	TRBJ1-1	NA	TRBD1	TGTGCCAGCAGTCCAGACAGGGGTTTATCTTTCTTT	CASSPDRGLSFF
TRBV9	TRBJ2-5	NA	NA	TGTGCCAGCACCCCCGGGCTAGCCGTACAAGAGACCCAGTACTTC	CASTPGLAVQETQYF
TRBV4-1	TRBJ2-4	NA	NA	TGCGCCAGCAGCCAAGTGGCACCGCCATACATTCAGTACTTC	CASSQVAPPYIQYF
TRBV19	TRBJ2-5	many	TRBD2	TGTGCCAGTGGTTCCCTCGGACTAGCCCAAGAGACCCAGTACTTC	CASGSLGLAQETQYF
TRBV2	TRBJ2-1	once	TRBD2	TGTGCCAGCAGTGAAGCCAGCGGGGGGGACAATGAGCAGTTCTTC	CASSEASGGDNEQFF
TRBV30	TRBJ2-6	few	NA	TGTGCCTGGAGTGCGCAGGGTGGTGGGGCCAACGTCCTGACTTTC	CAWSAQGGGANVLTF
TRBV30	TRBJ1-3	NA	NA	TGTGCCTGGAGAAAATTGAGCTCTGGAAACACCATATATTTT	CAWRKLSSGNTIYF
TRBV4-1	TRBJ1-1	NA	NA	TGCGCCAGCAGCCAAGAAGGCAGGGTGGACACTGAAGCTTTCTTT	CASSQEGRVDTEAFF
TRBV5-4	TRBJ1-2	NA	NA	TGTGCCAGCAGCTTGGGGACAGCAAATGGCTACACCTTC	CASSLGTANGYTF
TRBV5-4	TRBJ2-1	once	NA	TGTGCCAGCAGCTTGAGCTCGAACAATGAGCAGTTCTTC	CASSLSSNNEQFF
TRBV28	TRBJ1-4	NA	NA	TGTGCCAGCAGTTTTGCTGGGACTAATGAAAAACTGTTTTTT	CASSFAGTNEKLFF
TRBV6-5	TRBJ2-3	NA	NA	TGTGCCAGCAGCACGGGTGGGGGAGATACGCAGTATTTT	CASSTGGGDTQYF
TRBV29-1	TRBJ2-3	NA	TRBD1	TGCAGCGTTGAAGGGGGGACAGGAGGGGTAACGCAGTATTTT	CSVEGGTGGVTQYF
TRBV5-4	TRBJ2-7	NA	NA	TGTGCCAGCCGCCAGGGCGGCCGGGTCTACGAGCAGTACTTC	CASRQGGRVYEQYF
TRBV30	TRBJ2-2	NA	TRBD1	TGTGCCTGGAGTCGCAGGGACAGAACCGGGGAGCTGTTTTTT	CAWSRRDRTGELFF
TRBV7-2	TRBJ1-1	NA	NA	TGTGCCAGCAGCACGTGGACCGTCCGAGAAGCTTTCTTT	CASSTWTVREAFF
TRBV5-8	TRBJ2-2	NA	TRBD2	TGTGCCAGCAGCTTGAGAACTAGCGGGGACGCGAACACCGGGGAGCTGTTTTTT	CASSLRTSGDANTGELFF
TRBV11-2	TRBJ1-1	NA	NA	TGTGCCAGCAGCTTCAAGGGGTCTAACACTGAAGCTTTCTTT	CASSFKGSNTEAFF
TRBV19	TRBJ1-2	few	TRBD1	TGTGCCAGTAGAACTCCGACAGGGGAAGGCTACACCTTC	CASRTPTGEGYTF
TRBV11-2	TRBJ2-7	NA	TRBD1	TGTGCCAGCAGCTCCGGGACAGGGGATGGCGAGCAGTACTTC	CASSSGTGDGEQYF
TRBV5-5	TRBJ1-2	NA	NA	TGTGCCAGCAGCTTCTTTCCAGGGAACTATGGCTACACCTTC	CASSFFPGNYGYTF
TRBV5-6	TRBJ2-7	NA	TRBD1	TGTGCCAGCAGCTTGCGGGGGGACAGGGTATCCTACGAGCAGTACTTC	CASSLRGDRVSYEQYF
TRBV7-9	TRBJ2-7	NA	NA	TGTGCCAGCAGCTATGGACAGTACTACGAGCAGTACTTC	CASSYGQYYEQYF
TRBV6-5	TRBJ2-5	once	NA	TGTGCCAGCAGTTGGAGCGGCGCACAAGAGACCCAGTACTTC	CASSWSGAQETQYF